A single sample gave rise to the 9 T cell receptor beta chains below, sequenced in a study of blood T cells in healthy people across ages. A second PCR of 7 to 11 cycles used a sample-barcoded 5' primer and a J-beta primer mix. TCRdb fed the 5' RACE reads into MiXCR, producing one record per CDR3 protein. The table includes more than 1,400,000 distinct CDR3 sequences, approximately 38% detected once. The sequenced material came from blood. The receptors come from a woman between 18 and 29 years old in good health.

The V and J genes are TRBV7-9 and TRBJ2-3; the match to TRBD1 covers 9 bases. Per the germline V gene, CDR1 is SEHNR and CDR2 is FQNEAQ (reference sequence). The V segment lost 5 bases and the J segment 5 bases; nucleotides outside the gene matches: 8. The CDR3 has 15 residues. Here the CDR3 reads CASSQRGQGGDTQYF. The CDR3 bases are TGTGCCAGCAGCCAGCGGGGACAGGGCGGAGATACGCAGTATTTT.

The V gene is TRBV20-1, the J gene TRBJ2-1; 12 bases match TRBD2. V lost 4 bases and J lost 0; bases outside the gene matches: 4. The V gene's germline CDR1 is DFQATT and CDR2 SNEGSKA (reference sequence). The CDR3 sequence is 16 residues long. The CDR3 sequence: CSATTSGRSSYNEQFF. CDR3 coding DNA: TGCAGTGCTACCACTAGCGGGAGGAGCTCCTACAATGAGCAGTTCTTC.

This chain connects TRBV3-1 to TRBJ2-1, with D uncertain. Trimming cost V 1 base and J 4 bases, with 14 bases left between them. The CDR3 loop spans 16 amino acids. Germline-derived CDR1 and CDR2 are LGHDT and YNNKEL (reference sequence). Written as DNA, the CDR3 is TGTGCCAGCAGCCAAGTGGTGTTAGCTTCTTACAATGAGCAGTTCTTC. Encoded protein: CASSQVVLASYNEQFF.

V is TRBV7-9 and J is TRBJ2-6; D may be TRBD1 (6 bases). V was cut by 7 bases and J by 0 bases, with 13 bases left in between. The CDR3 covers 16 residues. Germline V gives CDR1 SEHNR, CDR2 FQNEAQ (reference sequence). The CDR3 reads CASIDRSSSGANVLTF. CDR3 DNA sequence: TGTGCCAGCATAGACAGGTCGAGCTCTGGGGCCAACGTCCTGACTTTC.

This chain joins TRBV27 and TRBJ1-5, with D perhaps matching TRBD1 (5 bases). The length of the CDR3 is 14 residues. The V gene lost 7 bases and the J gene lost 6 bases, with 16 bases spanning the gap. Per the germline V gene, CDR1 is MNHEY and CDR2 is SMNVEV (reference sequence). The chain's CDR3 is CASTQVGGGQPQHF. In DNA form, the CDR3 reads TGTGCCAGCACCCAAGTTGGGGGGGGTCAGCCCCAGCATTTT.

Only a few counts were recorded for this clonotype. The V gene is TRBV28, the J gene TRBJ2-7; 8 bases map to TRBD1. The length of the CDR3 is 15 residues. Per the germline V gene, CDR1 is MDHEN and CDR2 is SYDVKM. V shed 5 bases, J shed 0 bases, and the junction held 6 bases outside the gene matches. CDR3 coding DNA: TGTGCCAGCAGTCGGAGACAGGGGTCCTCCTACGAGCAGTACTTC. Its translation: CASSRRQGSSYEQYF.

The rearrangement joins TRBV12-3 or TRBV12-4 to TRBJ1-1; 7 bases agree with TRBD1. There are 12 residues in the CDR3. V dropped 8 bases and J dropped 4; count of bases not matched to a gene: 4. The CDR3 reads CASAQGGTEAFF. Written as DNA, the CDR3 is TGTGCCAGCGCCCAGGGGGGCACTGAAGCTTTCTTT.

This clonotype has only one observation. Sequence at one end of the junction differs from germline and may be a read error. This sequence joins TRBV5-1 and TRBJ1-6; possible D gene TRBD1, 5 bases. In germline, CDR1 is SGHRS, CDR2 YFSETQ. The CDR3 is 13 amino acids. For the CDR3, the DNA is TGTGCCAGCAGTCAAAGGGACGATTCACCCCTCCACTTT. This sequence encodes CASSQRDDSPLHF.

In its sample, this clonotype was seen once. This sequence joins TRBV12-3 or TRBV12-4 and TRBJ2-1; the match to TRBD2 covers 7 bases. V was clipped by 6 bases and J by 8 bases; unmatched bases: 16. The length of the CDR3 is 16 residues. CDR3 sequence (DNA): TGTGCCAGCAGACCTCTCCTCGGGGGGTTAGCACATGAGCAGTTCTTC. Protein product: CASRPLLGGLAHEQFF.